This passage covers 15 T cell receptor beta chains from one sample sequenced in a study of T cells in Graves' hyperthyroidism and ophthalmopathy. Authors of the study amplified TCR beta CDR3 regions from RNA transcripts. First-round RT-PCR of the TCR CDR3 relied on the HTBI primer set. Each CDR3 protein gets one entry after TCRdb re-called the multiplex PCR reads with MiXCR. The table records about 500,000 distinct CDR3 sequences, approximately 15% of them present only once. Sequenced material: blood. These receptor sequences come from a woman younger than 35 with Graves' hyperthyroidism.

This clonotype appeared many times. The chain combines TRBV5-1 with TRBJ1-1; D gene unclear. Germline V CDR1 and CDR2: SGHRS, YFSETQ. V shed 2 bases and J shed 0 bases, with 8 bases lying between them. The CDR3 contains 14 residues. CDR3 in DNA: TGCGCCAGCAGCTTACAGATTCTGAACACTGAAGCTTTCTTT. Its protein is CASSLQILNTEAFF.

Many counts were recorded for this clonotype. DNA for the CDR3: TGTGCCAGCAGCTTAAGAACTAGTCGCAATGAGCAGTTCTTC. Protein: CASSLRTSRNEQFF. V gene TRBV11-2 combines with J gene TRBJ2-1, with D possibly matching TRBD2 (5 bases). Trimming took 2 bases from V and 6 from J, leaving 11 bases between them. Germline V gene data show CDR1 as SGHAT and CDR2 as FQNNGV. The CDR3 is made up of 14 amino acids.

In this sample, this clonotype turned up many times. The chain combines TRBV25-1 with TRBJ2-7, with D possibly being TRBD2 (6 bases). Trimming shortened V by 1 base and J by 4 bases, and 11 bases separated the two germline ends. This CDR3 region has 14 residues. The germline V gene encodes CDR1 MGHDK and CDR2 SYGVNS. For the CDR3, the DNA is TGTGCCAGCAGTGAATTTGGTAGCGGATACGAGCAGTACTTC. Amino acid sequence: CASSEFGSGYEQYF.

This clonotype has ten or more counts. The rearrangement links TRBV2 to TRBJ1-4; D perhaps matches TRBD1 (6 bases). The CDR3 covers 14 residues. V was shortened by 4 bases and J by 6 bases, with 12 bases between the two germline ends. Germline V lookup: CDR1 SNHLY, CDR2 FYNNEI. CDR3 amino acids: CASSVQGGDEKLFF. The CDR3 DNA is TGTGCCAGCAGTGTACAGGGTGGAGATGAAAAACTGTTTTTT. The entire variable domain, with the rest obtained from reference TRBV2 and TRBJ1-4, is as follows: EPEVTQTPSHQVTQMGQEVILRCVPISNHLYFYWYRQILGQKVEFLVSFYNNEISEKSEIFDDQFSVERPDGSNFTLKIRSTKLEDSAMYFCASSVQGGDEKLFFGSGTQLSVL.

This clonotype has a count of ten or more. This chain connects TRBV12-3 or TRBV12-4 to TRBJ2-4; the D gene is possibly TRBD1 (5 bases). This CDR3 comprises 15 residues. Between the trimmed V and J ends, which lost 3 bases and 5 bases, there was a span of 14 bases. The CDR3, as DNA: TGTGCCAGCAGTTTTGGGGTTGGGGCACAAAACATTCAGTACTTC. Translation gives CASSFGVGAQNIQYF.

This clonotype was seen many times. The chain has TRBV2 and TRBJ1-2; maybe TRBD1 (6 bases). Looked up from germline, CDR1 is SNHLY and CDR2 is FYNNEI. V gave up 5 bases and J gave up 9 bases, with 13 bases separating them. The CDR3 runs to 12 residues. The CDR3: CASSQGRGSYTF. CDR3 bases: TGTGCCAGCAGTCAGGGGAGGGGTAGCTACACCTTC. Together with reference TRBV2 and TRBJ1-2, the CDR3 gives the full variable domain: EPEVTQTPSHQVTQMGQEVILRCVPISNHLYFYWYRQILGQKVEFLVSFYNNEISEKSEIFDDQFSVERPDGSNFTLKIRSTKLEDSAMYFCASSQGRGSYTFGSGTRLTVV.

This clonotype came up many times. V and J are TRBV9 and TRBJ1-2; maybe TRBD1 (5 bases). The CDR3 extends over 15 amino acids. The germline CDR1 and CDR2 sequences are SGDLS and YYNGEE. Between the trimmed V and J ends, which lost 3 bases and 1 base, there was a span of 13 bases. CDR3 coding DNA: TGTGCCAGCAGCGCTGGGACGGGGGGTAACTATGGCTACACCTTC. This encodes CASSAGTGGNYGYTF.

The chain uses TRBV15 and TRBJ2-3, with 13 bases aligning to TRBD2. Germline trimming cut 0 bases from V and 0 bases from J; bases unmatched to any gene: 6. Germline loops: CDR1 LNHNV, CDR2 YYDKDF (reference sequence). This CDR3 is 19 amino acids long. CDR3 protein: CATSRDRGTSGASTDTQYF. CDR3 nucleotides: TGTGCCACCAGCAGAGATCGAGGGACTAGCGGGGCGAGCACAGATACGCAGTATTTT.

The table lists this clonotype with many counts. CDR3 residues: CASSSTPKTGPRYNEQFF. The CDR3 DNA reads as TGTGCCAGCAGTTCGACCCCAAAGACAGGGCCCCGCTACAATGAGCAGTTCTTC. This sequence joins TRBV27 and TRBJ2-1; TRBD1 aligns across 7 bases. Germline assignment: CDR1 MNHEY and CDR2 SMNVEV (reference sequence). The CDR3 spans 18 residues. V trimming: 4 bases; J trimming: 3 bases; junction bases outside the gene matches: 15.

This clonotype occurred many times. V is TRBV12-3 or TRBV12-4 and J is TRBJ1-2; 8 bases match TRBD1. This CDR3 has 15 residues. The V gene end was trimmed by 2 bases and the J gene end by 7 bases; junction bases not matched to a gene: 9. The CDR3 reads CASSLRRAGGAGYTF. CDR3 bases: TGTGCCAGCAGTTTACGAAGGGCAGGGGGCGCTGGCTACACCTTC.

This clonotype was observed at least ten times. The CDR3 sequence is CASIIRSGVTEAFF. CDR3 DNA: TGTGCCAGCATAATTCGGTCAGGGGTGACTGAAGCTTTCTTT. The rearrangement joins TRBV2 to TRBJ1-1; D perhaps matches TRBD1 (6 bases). V gave up 7 bases and J gave up 5 bases, with 17 bases separating them. Germline CDR1 SNHLY, CDR2 FYNNEI. CDR3 length: 14 residues.

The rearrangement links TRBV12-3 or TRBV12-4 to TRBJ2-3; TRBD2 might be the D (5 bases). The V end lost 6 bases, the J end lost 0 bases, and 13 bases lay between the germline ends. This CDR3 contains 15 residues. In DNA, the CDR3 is TGTGCCAGCAGCCAGACTAACGGGAGCACAGATACGCAGTATTTT. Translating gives CASSQTNGSTDTQYF.

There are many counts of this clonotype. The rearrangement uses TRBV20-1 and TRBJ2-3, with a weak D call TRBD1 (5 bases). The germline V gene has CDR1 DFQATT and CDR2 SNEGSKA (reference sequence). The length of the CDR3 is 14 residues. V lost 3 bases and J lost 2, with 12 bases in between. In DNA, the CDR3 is TGCAGTGCTAGTTCGCTAGGACACACAGATACGCAGTATTTT. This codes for CSASSLGHTDTQYF.

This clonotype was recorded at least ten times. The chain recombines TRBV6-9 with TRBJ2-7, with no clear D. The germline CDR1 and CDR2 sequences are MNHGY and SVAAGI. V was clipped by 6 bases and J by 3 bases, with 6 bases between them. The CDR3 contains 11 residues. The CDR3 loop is CASRGGYEQYV. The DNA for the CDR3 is TGTGCCAGCAGAGGTGGCTACGAGCAGTACGTC.

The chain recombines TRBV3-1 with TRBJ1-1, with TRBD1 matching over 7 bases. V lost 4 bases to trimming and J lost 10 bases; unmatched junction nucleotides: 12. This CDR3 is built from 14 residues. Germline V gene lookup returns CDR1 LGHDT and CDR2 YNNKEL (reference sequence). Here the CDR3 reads CASSLRGQGTTAFF. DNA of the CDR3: TGTGCCAGCAGCCTAAGGGGGCAGGGTACGACAGCTTTCTTT.